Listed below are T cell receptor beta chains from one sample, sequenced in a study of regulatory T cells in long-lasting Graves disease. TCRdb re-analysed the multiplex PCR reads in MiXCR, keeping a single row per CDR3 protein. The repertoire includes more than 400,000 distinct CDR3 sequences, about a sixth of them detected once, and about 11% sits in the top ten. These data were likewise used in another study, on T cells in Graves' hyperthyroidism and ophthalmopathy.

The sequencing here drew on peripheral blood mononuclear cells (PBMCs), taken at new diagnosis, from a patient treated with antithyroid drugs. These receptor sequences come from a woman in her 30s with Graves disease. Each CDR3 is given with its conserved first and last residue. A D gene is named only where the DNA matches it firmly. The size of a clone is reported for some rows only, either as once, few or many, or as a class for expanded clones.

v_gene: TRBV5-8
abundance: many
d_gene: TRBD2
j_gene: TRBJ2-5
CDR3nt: TGTGCCAGCAGCCCCGGGGCTAGCGGGAACCAAGAGACCCAGTACTTC
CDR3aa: CASSPGASGNQETQYF

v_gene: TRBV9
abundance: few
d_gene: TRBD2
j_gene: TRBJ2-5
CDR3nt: TGTGCCAGCAGTGCTAGCGGATCTGAGACCCAGTACTTC
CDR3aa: CASSASGSETQYF

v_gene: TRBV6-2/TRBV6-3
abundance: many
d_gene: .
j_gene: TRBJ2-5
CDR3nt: TGTGCCAGCAGTTACGCCCCGCCGGGGAGGGCAGGGGGTAAAGAGACCCAGTACTTC
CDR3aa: CASSYAPPGRAGGKETQYF

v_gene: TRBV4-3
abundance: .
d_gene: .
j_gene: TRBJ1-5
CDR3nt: TGCGCCAGCAGCCCTCGGGCGGCGAATCAGCCCCAGCATTTT
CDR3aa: CASSPRAANQPQHF

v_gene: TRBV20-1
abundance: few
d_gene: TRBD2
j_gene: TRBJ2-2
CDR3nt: TGCAGTGCTCCCCGGTGGGCTAGCGGGAATACCGGGGAGCTGTTTTTT
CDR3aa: CSAPRWASGNTGELFF

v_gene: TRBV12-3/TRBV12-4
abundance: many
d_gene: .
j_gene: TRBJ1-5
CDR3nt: TGTGCCAGCAGTTTTTTGGGTAATCAGCCCCAGCATTTT
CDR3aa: CASSFLGNQPQHF

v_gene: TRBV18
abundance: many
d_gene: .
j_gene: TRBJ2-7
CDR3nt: TGTGCCAGCTCACCAGGATCGCTATCCCTCGAGCAGTACTTC
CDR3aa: CASSPGSLSLEQYF

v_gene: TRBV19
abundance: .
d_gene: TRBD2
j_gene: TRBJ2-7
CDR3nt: TGTGCCAGTAGTTCATTTTTGGTAGCGGGAGCCAACGAGCAGTACTTC
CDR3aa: CASSSFLVAGANEQYF

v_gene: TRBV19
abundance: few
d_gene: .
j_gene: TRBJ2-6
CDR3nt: TGTGCCGTAATATCTGGGGCCAACGTCCTGACTTTC
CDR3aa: CAVISGANVLTF

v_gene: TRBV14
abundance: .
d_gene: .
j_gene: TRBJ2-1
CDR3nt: TGTGCCAGCAGCCAAGATCTGCGGGGAGGAGAGCAGTTCTTC
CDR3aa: CASSQDLRGGEQFF

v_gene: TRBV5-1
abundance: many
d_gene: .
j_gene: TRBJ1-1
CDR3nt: TGCGCCAGCAGCGGTAGCGGGAACACTGAAGCTTTCTTT
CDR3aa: CASSGSGNTEAFF

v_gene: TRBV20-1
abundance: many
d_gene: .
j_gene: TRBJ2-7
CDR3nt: TGCAGTGCTAGAGTCTCGGAGGGGGGCTATTACGAGCAGTACTTC
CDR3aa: CSARVSEGGYYEQYF

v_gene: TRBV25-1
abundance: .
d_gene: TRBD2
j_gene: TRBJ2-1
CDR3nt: TGTGCCAGCAATTCGTTAGCGGGATTGGGCGATGAGCAGTTCTTC
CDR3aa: CASNSLAGLGDEQFF

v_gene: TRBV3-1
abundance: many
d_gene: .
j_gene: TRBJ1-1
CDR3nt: TGTGCCAGCAGCCACTTCGGCCGGGAAGCTTTCTTT
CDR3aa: CASSHFGREAFF

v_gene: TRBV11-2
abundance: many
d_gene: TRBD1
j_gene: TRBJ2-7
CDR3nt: TGTGCCAGCAGCTTCCGGGGACAGGGCTACGAGCAGTACTTC
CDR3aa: CASSFRGQGYEQYF

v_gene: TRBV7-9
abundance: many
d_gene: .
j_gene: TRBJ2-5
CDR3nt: TGTGCCAGCAGGTGGGGCGAGGCCCTCGGAGAGACCCAGTACTTC
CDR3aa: CASRWGEALGETQYF

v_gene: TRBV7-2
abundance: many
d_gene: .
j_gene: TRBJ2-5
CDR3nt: TGTGCCAGCAGCTCGCAGGGGGGCCGCGAGACCCAGTACTTC
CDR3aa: CASSSQGGRETQYF

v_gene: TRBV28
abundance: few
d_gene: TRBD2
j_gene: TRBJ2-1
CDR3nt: TGTGCCAGCAGTCCCCCAACCGGGGGGGCTTGGATACTAGCGGCCCTACGGAATGATCAGTTCTTC
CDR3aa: CASSPPTGGAWILAALRNDQFF

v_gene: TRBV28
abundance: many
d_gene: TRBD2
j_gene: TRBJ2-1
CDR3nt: TGTGCCAGCACCCTAGCGGGAGGGTTTTGGGGGAATGAGCAGTTCTTC
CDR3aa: CASTLAGGFWGNEQFF

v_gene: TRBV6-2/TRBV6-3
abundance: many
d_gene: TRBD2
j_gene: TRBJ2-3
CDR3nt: TGTGCCAGCACCCAAAGCGGGATGGCAGATACGCAGTATTTT
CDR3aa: CASTQSGMADTQYF

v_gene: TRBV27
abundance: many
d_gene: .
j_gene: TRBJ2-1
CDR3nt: TGTGCCATCGGGAGGGGGCCCTACAATGAGCAGTTCTTC
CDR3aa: CAIGRGPYNEQFF

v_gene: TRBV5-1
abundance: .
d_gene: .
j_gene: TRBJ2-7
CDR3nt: TGCGCCAGCAGCCTCTTGAGCGACGAGCAGTACTTC
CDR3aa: CASSLLSDEQYF

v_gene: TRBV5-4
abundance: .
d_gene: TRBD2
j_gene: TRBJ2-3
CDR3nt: TGTGCCAGCAGCTCCCGGTTTCTAGCGGGACCAGATACGCAGTATTTT
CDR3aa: CASSSRFLAGPDTQYF

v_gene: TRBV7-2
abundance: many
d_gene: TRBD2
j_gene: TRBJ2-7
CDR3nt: TGTGCCAGCAGCTCTCATACTAGCGGCACCTACGAGCAGTACTTC
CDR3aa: CASSSHTSGTYEQYF

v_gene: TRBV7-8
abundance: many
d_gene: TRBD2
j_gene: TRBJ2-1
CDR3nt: TGTGCCAGCAGCTTACGGTCGTTGGGACTAGAATACAATGAGCAGTTCTTC
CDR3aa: CASSLRSLGLEYNEQFF